The subject of this entry is one T cell receptor beta chain. Antigen: not known. Data came from immunoSEQ multiplex PCR; TCRdb stores just in-frame clones and leaves some out. The table includes 8,400 or so clones, roughly 86% detected once. This sample stems from a study of T cells in localized non-small cell lung cancer. Regarding the study as a whole: Researchers found a median around 50 of the top 100 tumor clones in adjacent lung. Analysis by sequencing included only one tumor region, so heterogeneity remains possible. Those with higher blood T cell density had longer overall survival. Clonality of T cells reached its maximum in uninvolved adjacent lung, surpassing tumor.

The CDR3 contains 14 residues. Trimming left V 7 bases short and J 0 bases short, with 12 bases between. In germline, CDR1 is LNHDA, CDR2 SQIVND (reference sequence). Sequencing was performed on peripheral blood, taken before any cancer treatment. The chain is built from TRBV19 and TRBJ1-1, with D tentatively TRBD1 (6 bases). The sequence came from a male donor at least 60 years old with stage III lung adenocarcinoma. The CDR3 DNA reads TGTGCCAGTACCCACAGGGTGATGAACACTGAAGCTTTCTTT. This sequence encodes CASTHRVMNTEAFF.